This T cell receptor beta chain was recovered during a study of PD-L1 blockade in urothelial cancer. Study overall: The median T cell count in blood samples was around 150,000.

The table came from immunoSEQ multiplex PCR; TCRdb's copy has only in-frame clones and leaves some out. This table has 45,000 or so clones, more than 75% appearing once. Germline V gives CDR1 SGHTA, CDR2 FQGTGA. Trimming removed 3 bases at V and 6 bases at J, with 13 bases between. This CDR3 spans 14 amino acids. The V gene is TRBV7-3, the J gene TRBJ2-3, with D perhaps TRBD2 (6 bases). Specimen: PBMCs, collected around atezolizumab (anti-PD-L1) treatment. The receptor was isolated from a man aged 65 to 85 with urothelial cancer. The CDR3 coding sequence is TGTGCCAGCAGCTTGGGGCTAGCGTTCGATACGCAGTATTTT. This translates into CASSLGLAFDTQYF.